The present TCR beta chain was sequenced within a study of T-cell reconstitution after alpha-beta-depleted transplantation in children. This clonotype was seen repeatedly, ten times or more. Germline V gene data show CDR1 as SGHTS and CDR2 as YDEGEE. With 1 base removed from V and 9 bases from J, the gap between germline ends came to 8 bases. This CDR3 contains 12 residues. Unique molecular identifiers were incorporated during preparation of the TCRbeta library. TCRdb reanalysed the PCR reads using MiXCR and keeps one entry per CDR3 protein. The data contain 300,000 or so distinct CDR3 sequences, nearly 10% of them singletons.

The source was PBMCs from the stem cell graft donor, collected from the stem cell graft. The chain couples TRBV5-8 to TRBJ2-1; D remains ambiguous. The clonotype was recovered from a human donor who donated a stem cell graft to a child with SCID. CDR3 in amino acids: CASSLQGIEQFF. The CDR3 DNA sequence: TGTGCCAGCAGCTTGCAAGGGATTGAGCAGTTCTTC.